Presented here are 20 T cell receptor beta chains from one specimen sequenced in a study of CD8 T cells in ankylosing spondylitis. General study points: Seemingly characteristic of ankylosing spondylitis blood was a TCR beta motif consisting of about 8 highly homologous variants.

Their recognized antigens are unknown. TCRdb fed the 5' RACE reads into MiXCR, producing one record per CDR3 protein. The data contain almost 400,000 distinct CDR3 sequences, 20% to 25% of them singletons. Sequencing was performed on blood, either unsorted or a sorted T cell fraction (not recorded which). The receptors were gathered from a male donor with ankylosing spondylitis.

V usage is TRBV7-9 and J usage is TRBJ2-1; maybe TRBD2 (6 bases). The CDR3 covers 16 residues. Trimming took 5 bases from V and 2 from J, leaving 16 bases between them. In germline, CDR1 is SEHNR, CDR2 FQNEAQ (reference sequence). CDR3 region: CASSVSGAGTYNEQFF. CDR3 bases: TGTGCCAGCAGCGTCAGTGGGGCGGGAACCTACAATGAGCAGTTCTTC.

This clonotype has only a few counts. The genes are TRBV7-9 and TRBJ1-4, with D hard to call. Trimming cost V 4 bases and J 8 bases, with 5 bases left between them. The CDR3 sequence is 11 residues long. Germline V gives CDR1 SEHNR, CDR2 FQNEAQ (reference sequence). The CDR3 protein is CASSSSEKLFF. The CDR3, as DNA: TGTGCCAGCAGCTCCAGCGAAAAACTGTTTTTT.

This chain uses TRBV10-3 with TRBJ2-1, with D perhaps matching TRBD2 (5 bases). Between the trimmed V and J ends, which lost 6 bases and 6 bases, there was a span of 15 bases. From germline, CDR1 is ENHRY and CDR2 SYGVKD. The CDR3 contains 14 residues. The CDR3, as DNA: TGTGCCATCAGAGCCGGGATAACGGGCAATGAGCAGTTCTTC. Residues: CAIRAGITGNEQFF.

The rearrangement joins TRBV4-2 to TRBJ2-5, with D perhaps given as TRBD1 or TRBD2 (5 bases each). Looked up from germline, CDR1 is LGHNA and CDR2 is YNFKEQ. V was clipped by 4 bases and J by 1 base, with 10 bases between them. This CDR3 has 14 amino acids. Here the CDR3 reads CASSRGRVQETQYF. Written as DNA, the CDR3 is TGTGCCAGCAGCCGGGGACGTGTCCAAGAGACCCAGTACTTC.

The J gene is TRBJ2-3, the V gene TRBV24-1; the match to TRBD2 covers 12 bases. The CDR3 consists of 16 residues. V was clipped by 4 bases and J by 5 bases; unmatched bases: 6. CDR1 is KGHDR, CDR2 SFDVKD, per germline. The CDR3 region is CATSDRLAGEGDTQYF. The CDR3 nucleotides read TGTGCCACCAGTGACCGACTAGCGGGAGAGGGAGATACGCAGTATTTT.

This clonotype appeared a few times. V and J are TRBV29-1 and TRBJ2-2, with TRBD1 as a possible D gene (5 bases). This CDR3 comprises 14 residues. Germline V gene data show CDR1 as SQVTM and CDR2 as ANQGSEA. Trimming left V 2 bases short and J 1 base short, with 8 bases between. The CDR3 protein is CSVESTGNTGELFF. DNA of the CDR3: TGCAGCGTTGAAAGTACAGGGAACACCGGGGAGCTGTTTTTT.

The gene calls are TRBV20-1 and TRBJ1-5, with 7 nucleotides matching TRBD1. The CDR3 loop spans 14 amino acids. Germline loops: CDR1 DFQATT, CDR2 SNEGSKA (reference sequence). V shed 3 bases, J shed 3 bases, and the junction held 5 bases outside the gene matches. CDR3 sequence reads: CSASTGAANQPQHF. CDR3 DNA sequence: TGCAGTGCTAGCACAGGGGCGGCCAATCAGCCCCAGCATTTT.

CDR3 residues: CASSLAFRVGGVNSYEQYF. The CDR3 bases are TGCGCCAGCAGCTTGGCCTTTCGCGTAGGGGGTGTAAACTCCTACGAGCAGTACTTC. This chain uses TRBV5-1 with TRBJ2-7, with a weak D call TRBD1 (6 bases). The CDR3 spans 19 residues. Germline V gives CDR1 SGHRS, CDR2 YFSETQ. The V end was cut by 0 bases, the J end by 0 bases, with 22 bases between. The full variable domain, in which reference TRBV5-1 and TRBJ2-7 provide the parts outside the CDR3, is KAGVTQTPRYLIKTRGQQVTLSCSPISGHRSVSWYQQTPGQGLQFLFEYFSETQRNKGNFPGRFSGRQFSNSRSEMNVSTLELGDSALYLCASSLAFRVGGVNSYEQYFGPGTRLTVT.

The gene calls are TRBV20-1 and TRBJ2-3; D is ambiguous. Germline V CDR1 and CDR2: DFQATT, SNEGSKA (reference sequence). This CDR3 is 15 amino acids long. Trimming took 4 bases from V and 0 from J, leaving 14 bases between them. The CDR3 is CSATRGGVSTDTQYF. CDR3 DNA: TGCAGTGCTACTCGCGGCGGAGTGAGCACAGATACGCAGTATTTT.

There are a few counts of this clonotype. The chain recombines TRBV20-1 with TRBJ2-7; the D is unclear. The CDR3 spans 14 residues. V was trimmed by 1 base and J by 1 base, leaving 11 bases between them. Germline-derived CDR1 and CDR2 are DFQATT and SNEGSKA (reference sequence). CDR3 DNA: TGCAGTGCTAGAGTCGCCCCGGGTTCCTACGAGCAGTACTTC. As protein: CSARVAPGSYEQYF.

The chain links TRBV20-1 to TRBJ2-1; possible D gene TRBD1, 6 bases. The length of the CDR3 is 14 residues. The V and J ends lost 2 bases and 4 bases respectively, with 12 bases between them. The germline CDR1 and CDR2 sequences are DFQATT and SNEGSKA (reference sequence). In DNA, the CDR3 is TGCAGTGCTAGATCCCCTCAGGGGTACAATGAGCAGTTCTTC. Protein: CSARSPQGYNEQFF.

This clonotype occurred a few times. The chain has TRBV15 and TRBJ2-1; D ambiguous. Trimming stripped 0 bases from V and 5 bases from J, with 20 bases between. CDR3 length equals 18 residues. Looked up from germline, CDR1 is LNHNV and CDR2 is YYDKDF (reference sequence). The CDR3 sequence is CATSRDVASRMVDNEQFF. The DNA of the CDR3 is TGTGCCACCAGCAGAGATGTGGCTTCGCGGATGGTCGACAATGAGCAGTTCTTC.

This sequence joins TRBV12-3 or TRBV12-4 and TRBJ2-1, with D unclear. This CDR3 is built from 12 residues. Deletions cut 5 bases from V and 7 bases from J, with 9 bases between. The CDR3 coding sequence is TGTGCCAGCAGTCACGGACGTAATGAGCAGTTCTTC. Protein sequence: CASSHGRNEQFF.

Written as DNA, the CDR3 is TGTGCCAGCAGTCTCCATGACGGACAGGGAGCTTTCTTT. Translation: CASSLHDGQGAFF. The chain has TRBV12-3 or TRBV12-4 and TRBJ1-1; 8 bases are a match to TRBD1. V was clipped by 5 bases and J by 10 bases; unmatched bases: 9. This CDR3 spans 13 amino acids.

The V call is TRBV20-1, the J call TRBJ1-2; 8 bases align to TRBD1. The CDR3 runs to 15 residues. The germline CDR1 and CDR2 sequences are DFQATT and SNEGSKA (reference sequence). J lost 8 bases, V lost 5 bases, and 16 bases had no gene match. CDR3 DNA sequence: TGCAGTGCTCAAAATTATCCGGGACAGGTTGAAGGCTACACCTTC. This sequence encodes CSAQNYPGQVEGYTF.

The V call is TRBV28, the J call TRBJ2-5; 11 nucleotides line up with TRBD2. Germline loops: CDR1 MDHEN, CDR2 SYDVKM. CDR3 length: 15 residues. Trimming took 4 bases from V and 3 from J; bases not matched to a gene: 4. The CDR3 region is CASSYLGLAEETQYF. The CDR3 nucleotides are TGTGCCAGCAGTTACCTGGGACTAGCGGAAGAGACCCAGTACTTC. The full variable domain, completed using reference TRBV28 and TRBJ2-5, is DVKVTQSSRYLVKRTGEKVFLECVQDMDHENMFWYRQDPGLGLRLIYFSYDVKMKEKGDIPEGYSVSREKKERFSLILESASTNQTSMYLCASSYLGLAEETQYFGPGTRLLVL.

The rearrangement uses TRBV5-1 and TRBJ2-5; no definite D call. V was clipped by 4 bases and J by 2 bases, with 15 bases between them. The CDR3 runs to 15 residues. Germline values: CDR1 SGHRS, CDR2 YFSETQ. CDR3 in DNA: TGCGCCAGCAGCCCCCGATTTAACGGACAAGAGACCCAGTACTTC. Protein: CASSPRFNGQETQYF.

Only a few counts were recorded for this clonotype. The chain recombines TRBV28 with TRBJ1-6; D unclear. The ends were cut back, 5 bases at V and 10 bases at J, with 6 bases in the middle. CDR1 MDHEN and CDR2 SYDVKM come from the germline V gene. CDR3 length: 11 amino acids. The CDR3 is CASSPGSPLHF. DNA for the CDR3: TGTGCCAGCAGTCCCGGGTCACCCCTCCACTTT. The entire variable domain, with the rest obtained from reference TRBV28 and TRBJ1-6, is as follows: DVKVTQSSRYLVKRTGEKVFLECVQDMDHENMFWYRQDPGLGLRLIYFSYDVKMKEKGDIPEGYSVSREKKERFSLILESASTNQTSMYLCASSPGSPLHFGNGTRLTVT.

The rearrangement joins TRBV12-3 or TRBV12-4 to TRBJ2-7; D might be TRBD1 or TRBD2, each matching 5 bases. CDR3 length equals 13 residues. Trimming left V 7 bases short and J 5 bases short, with 15 bases between. CDR3 in DNA: TGTGCCAGCACCCGTGGGGGTAGGCACGAGCAGTACTTC. Amino acid sequence: CASTRGGRHEQYF.

V is TRBV11-3 and J is TRBJ1-1; 8 bases are a match to TRBD1. Germline V gene data show CDR1 as SGHNT and CDR2 as YENEEA. There are 11 residues in the CDR3. J was trimmed by 10 bases and V by 2 bases; bases with no gene match: 0. CDR3 sequence (DNA): TGTGCCAGCAGCTTAACAGGGGGAGCTTTCTTT. Protein product: CASSLTGGAFF.